This entry lists 18 T cell receptor beta chains sequenced from one sample in a study of tumor-infiltrating lymphocytes in primary liver carcinoma (dated by TCRdb to about 2017). The sequencing machine was an Illumina HiSeq 2500. Starting from approximately 0.5 ug total RNA, TCRbeta-specific cDNA was produced by reverse transcription with a constant-region primer and ProtoScript II reverse transcriptase. Three nested multiplex PCR rounds, following a slightly modified ARM-PCR procedure, were used to build the TCRbeta libraries. Each of the first two PCR rounds ran for 10 cycles and used multiplex TRBV1-TRBV30 forward primers together with a Cbeta reverse primer. TCRdb's own reprocessing of the public reads used fastp at Q25 and MiXCR and kept productive beta chains. One record per CDR3 amino acid sequence lists the most common genes and DNA. This sample holds around 330,000 distinct CDR3 sequences; approximately 58% were observed only once. The ten largest account for about 18% of the sample.

RNA from unsorted whole blood was extracted with TRIzol reagent, and germline DNA was obtained with the DNeasy Blood & Tissue kit. Sequences were obtained from peripheral blood. The origin of the receptors is a woman in her thirties with primary liver carcinoma and hepatitis B virus infection.

V is TRBV6-1 and J is TRBJ1-6, with 8 nucleotides matching TRBD1. Germline V gives CDR1 MNHNS, CDR2 SASEGT. J lost 5 bases, V lost 6 bases, and 6 bases had no gene match. The CDR3 has 15 residues. The CDR3 DNA reads TGTGCCAGCAGGGGACAGGAGCTGAATAATTCACCCCTCCACTTT. Protein sequence: CASRGQELNNSPLHF.

This clonotype was found many times. The chain uses TRBV12-3 or TRBV12-4 and TRBJ2-2, with 13 bases lining up with TRBD2. V shed 6 bases, J shed 4 bases, and the junction held 8 bases outside the gene matches. This CDR3 has 17 amino acids. CDR3 residues: CASRPGLAGRSTGELFF. The CDR3 DNA reads TGTGCCAGCAGACCGGGACTAGCGGGACGGAGCACCGGGGAGCTGTTTTTT.

This clonotype was counted between two and nine times. This chain links TRBV28 with TRBJ2-3; 13 bases fit TRBD2. CDR1 is MDHEN and CDR2 is SYDVKM in the germline V gene. This CDR3 contains 22 residues. V lost 10 bases to trimming and J lost 3 bases; unmatched junction nucleotides: 28. The CDR3, as DNA: TGTGCCAACGCATTTTCACCCCGGTTTAGGACTAGCGGGAGTAAGCGTACAGATACGCAGTATTTT. Residues: CANAFSPRFRTSGSKRTDTQYF.

Remarks on this clonotype: The junction differs from germline at one of its ends, possibly a read error. The J gene is TRBJ2-1, the V gene TRBV11-2; D is unclear. This CDR3 comprises 14 residues. Per germline, CDR1 SGHAT and CDR2 FQNNGV. The CDR3 loop reads CTSSLVTENNGQFF. DNA for the CDR3: TGTACCAGCAGCTTAGTTACGGAAAACAATGGGCAGTTCTTC.

Points on this clonotype: The junction departs from germline at one end; a sequencing error may be responsible. The chain employs TRBV4-2 and TRBJ1-5, with a tentative D call TRBD1 (6 bases). Germline values: CDR1 LGHNA, CDR2 YNFKEQ. The CDR3 sequence is 18 residues long. CDR3 amino acids: CVSSQMRKGQGRGQPQHF. CDR3 in DNA: TGTGTCAGCAGTCAAATGCGAAAGGGGCAGGGGCGCGGGCAGCCCCAGCATTTT.

This clonotype was seen a few times. This chain connects TRBV4-1 to TRBJ2-7; no firm D call. Trimming removed 0 bases at V and 11 bases at J, with 11 bases between. The CDR3 sequence is 12 residues long. Germline lookup yields CDR1 MGHRA and CDR2 YSYEKL. CDR3 amino acids: CASSQEGGRKYF. The CDR3 DNA reads as TGCGCCAGCAGCCAAGAAGGCGGCAGAAAGTACTTC.

With regard to this clonotype: One base away lies a much larger clone, so this may be a sequencing read error. The V call is TRBV5-6, the J call TRBJ1-1; the D gene is possibly TRBD1 (5 bases). The germline gives CDR1 SGHDT, CDR2 YYEEEE. CDR3 length equals 14 residues. CDR3 coding DNA: TGTGCCGGCAGCTTTTTCGACAGTGCCTCGGGTGCTTTCTTT. It codes for CAGSFFDSASGAFF.

Concerning this clonotype itself: A much larger clonotype is one base distant, so this may be a read error. This chain joins TRBV6-2 or TRBV6-3 and TRBJ2-7, with D perhaps matching TRBD1 (6 bases). The germline CDR1 and CDR2 sequences are MNHEY and SVGEGT. This CDR3 is 15 amino acids long. Between the trimmed V and J ends, which lost 1 base and 4 bases, there was a span of 14 bases. CDR3 sequence reads: CASSYYRDKRYEQYF. CDR3 bases: TGTGCCAGCAGTTACTACCGGGACAAAAGGTACGAGCAGTACTTC.

The V gene is TRBV10-3, the J gene TRBJ2-1; perhaps TRBD2 as D (6 bases). Germline assignment: CDR1 ENHRY and CDR2 SYGVKD. Trimming took off 3 bases at V and 6 bases at J, with 12 bases between the two ends. This CDR3 has 14 amino acids. This chain's CDR3 is CAISEWRDLNEQFF. CDR3 nucleotides: TGTGCCATCAGTGAATGGAGGGACCTCAATGAGCAGTTCTTC.

Note on this clonotype: Because it lacks the conserved phenylalanine or tryptophan at the end, this CDR3 is likely a read error. The chain employs TRBV6-6 and TRBJ1-2; D remains unclear. Per the germline V gene, CDR1 is MNHNY and CDR2 is SVGAGI (reference sequence). This CDR3 spans 16 amino acids. Trimming pared 2 bases from V and 0 bases from J, leaving 13 bases between. The CDR3 spells CASSYEGVGPNYGYTS. The CDR3 region has the DNA TGTGCCAGCAGTTACGAGGGAGTCGGACCTAACTATGGCTACACCTCC.

Of note for this clonotype: A much larger clone sits a single nucleotide away, making a read error possible. The chain combines TRBV12-3 or TRBV12-4 with TRBJ2-7; D might be TRBD2 (5 bases). The V end was cut by 3 bases, the J end by 3 bases, with 9 bases between. The CDR3 has 13 amino acids. CDR3 bases: TGTGCCAGCAGTTTCGGAGGAGACTACGAGCAGTACTTC. This sequence encodes CASSFGGDYEQYF.

With respect to this clonotype: Since the CDR3 does not end with the conserved phenylalanine or tryptophan, this likely comes from a read error. The chain combines TRBV11-2 with TRBJ2-7; D is possibly TRBD1 (5 bases). The length of the CDR3 is 15 residues. Trimming took 0 bases from V and 2 from J, leaving 11 bases between them. Per the germline V gene, CDR1 is SGHAT and CDR2 is FQNNGV. The CDR3 protein is CASSLDHRTTYEQYL. The CDR3 nucleotides are TGTGCCAGCAGCTTAGATCACAGGACGACCTACGAGCAGTACCTC.

In the case of this clonotype: Germline is not matched at one junction end, which may reflect a read error. The chain employs TRBV4-3 and TRBJ2-2; 13 nucleotides line up with TRBD2. Germline CDR1 is LGHNA and CDR2 is YSLEER. This CDR3 comprises 16 residues. The CDR3 loop is CASSQGLAGSTGELFF. The CDR3 nucleotides are TGTGCTAGCAGTCAGGGACTAGCGGGAAGCACCGGGGAGCTGTTTTTT.

V gene TRBV18 combines with J gene TRBJ1-5; no reliable D call. Trimming took off 2 bases at V and 5 bases at J, with 7 bases between the two ends. Germline assignment: CDR1 KGHSH and CDR2 LQKENI. The length of the CDR3 is 13 residues. In DNA form, the CDR3 reads TGTGCCAGCTCACCATCTCATGATCAGCCCCAGCATTTT. Residues: CASSPSHDQPQHF.

This chain connects TRBV7-9 to TRBJ1-4, with TRBD1 as a possible D gene (5 bases). V lost 5 bases and J lost 0, with 13 bases in between. CDR3 length equals 16 residues. Germline CDR1 reads SEHNR; CDR2 reads FQNEAQ (reference sequence). CDR3 nucleotide sequence: TGTGCCAGCAGCCCTCCGGGGCCTGCAACTAATGAAAAACTGTTTTTT. Amino acids: CASSPPGPATNEKLFF.

This clonotype was observed at least ten times. CDR3 nucleotide sequence: TGTGCCAGCAGTTCCCGCACTAGCGGAGGAGCCTACGAGCAGTACTTC. Its translation: CASSSRTSGGAYEQYF. V gene TRBV12-3 or TRBV12-4 combines with J gene TRBJ2-7; the match to TRBD2 covers 8 bases. This CDR3 contains 16 residues. Trimming cost V 4 bases and J 2 bases; bases outside gene matches: 10.

This clonotype is classed as medium-sized. The chain has TRBV29-1 and TRBJ1-1; D is unclear. The germline V and J ends were trimmed by 5 bases and 0 bases, with 10 bases remaining between them. The germline V gene encodes CDR1 SQVTM and CDR2 ANQGSEA. This CDR3 is built from 13 residues. In DNA form, the CDR3 reads TGCAGCGTTCTAGCACAGCTGAACACTGAAGCTTTCTTT. This encodes CSVLAQLNTEAFF.

About this clonotype: The junction does not match germline at one end; this may be a read error. The rearrangement uses TRBV11-2 and TRBJ1-1; no firm D call. Germline V CDR1 and CDR2: SGHAT, FQNNGV. The CDR3 is 15 residues long. The CDR3 coding sequence is TGTGCCGGCAGCTTAATTCGGGTGGGCAACACTGAAGCTTTCTTT. Its protein product is CAGSLIRVGNTEAFF.